The rows below give T cell receptor beta chains drawn from one sample of a study of cytomegalovirus exposure and HLA in healthy donors. Here immunoSEQ multiplex PCR was the method, and the copy in TCRdb shows in-frame clones only, minus some. Of 68,000 or so clones listed, 95% to 97% are singletons. The specimen was PBMCs. These receptors were obtained from a man aged 18 to 30 in good health and CMV-seronegative. The CDR3 runs from the conserved cysteine through the conserved F or W. The D gene is left open where the match is weak. A clone size is listed for some rows: how often the clone was seen (once, few, many), or a class if it is expanded.

CDR3aa	CDR3nt	d_gene	abundance	v_gene	j_gene
CASSLGQNTEAFF	TGTGCCAGCAGTTTAGGCCAGAACACTGAAGCTTTCTTT	-	-	TRBV28	TRBJ1-1
CASRTGQGETQYF	TGTGCCAGCAGGACAGGGCAGGGAGAGACCCAGTACTTC	TRBD1	-	TRBV28	TRBJ2-5
CASSTRGPNYEQYF	TGTGCCAGCAGCACCAGGGGACCCAACTACGAGCAGTACTTC	-	-	TRBV5-6	TRBJ2-7
CASSTGQGVNYGYTF	TGTGCCAGCAGTACGGGACAGGGGGTTAACTATGGCTACACCTTC	TRBD1	-	TRBV28	TRBJ1-2
CASSGLPGQGLGSTEAFF	TGTGCCAGCAGTGGTTTACCGGGACAGGGGCTTGGAAGCACTGAAGCTTTCTTT	TRBD1	once	TRBV25-1	TRBJ1-1
CAISESSGSGKTTGELFF	TGTGCCATCAGTGAGTCTTCGGGATCCGGGAAAACCACCGGGGAGCTGTTTTTT	-	-	TRBV10-3	TRBJ2-2
CASSVAGTSGANVLTF	TGTGCCAGCAGCGTTGCGGGCACCTCTGGGGCCAACGTCCTGACTTTC	-	-	TRBV9	TRBJ2-6
CSVEVMTGETQYF	TGCAGCGTTGAAGTGATGACGGGGGAGACCCAGTACTTC	-	-	TRBV29-1	TRBJ2-5
CASSLEARVETQYF	TGTGCCAGCAGTTTAGAGGCCAGGGTAGAGACCCAGTACTTC	-	-	TRBV28	TRBJ2-5
CASSEGTGWEKLFF	TGCGCCAGCAGTGAGGGAACAGGATGGGAAAAACTGTTTTTT	-	-	TRBV10-1	TRBJ1-4
CASSQRHGELFF	TGTGCCAGCAGCCAGAGGCACGGGGAGCTGTTTTTT	-	-	TRBV28	TRBJ2-2
CSARHSQETQYF	TGCAGCGCAAGGCACAGCCAAGAGACCCAGTACTTC	-	-	TRBV29-1	TRBJ2-5
CASSDRGLVLFF	TGTGCCAGCAGCGACAGGGGTTTGGTACTGTTTTTT	TRBD1	-	TRBV27	TRBJ1-4
CASSQEWTGTDTQYF	TGTGCCAGCAGCCAAGAGTGGACAGGGACAGATACGCAGTATTTT	TRBD1	-	TRBV7-9	TRBJ2-3
CASSVSGVVSGANVLTF	TGTGCCAGCAGTGTCTCGGGGGTGGTCTCTGGGGCCAACGTCCTGACTTTC	-	-	TRBV2	TRBJ2-6
CASSVQAGGGTGELFF	TGTGCCAGCAGCGTCCAAGCGGGAGGCGGGACCGGGGAGCTGTTTTTT	TRBD2	once	TRBV9	TRBJ2-2
CASVFRQGSEKLFF	TGTGCCAGCGTATTTCGACAGGGTAGTGAAAAACTGTTTTTT	TRBD1	-	TRBV6-1	TRBJ1-4
CASSGRRRDGNQPQHF	TGTGCCAGCAGTGGAAGGCGGAGGGATGGCAATCAGCCCCAGCATTTT	-	-	TRBV2	TRBJ1-5
CASSPTSTGWTPLHF	TGTGCCAGCAGCCCAACCTCGACAGGGTGGACACCCCTCCACTTT	TRBD1	-	TRBV7-2	TRBJ1-6
CASSQEGGQGNTIYF	TGCGCCAGCAGCCAAGAAGGGGGACAGGGAAACACCATATATTTT	TRBD1	-	TRBV4-1	TRBJ1-3
CASSFSPQGGSVYEQYF	TGTGCCAGCAGCTTTAGTCCACAGGGTGGGTCCGTTTACGAGCAGTACTTC	-	-	TRBV7-9	TRBJ2-7
CASSLGGVAVQETQYF	TGCGCCAGCAGCTTGGGGGGAGTAGCGGTTCAAGAGACCCAGTACTTC	-	-	TRBV5-1	TRBJ2-5
CAISVQGARSGNTIYF	TGTGCCATCAGTGTTCAGGGGGCGCGATCCGGAAACACCATATATTTT	TRBD1	-	TRBV10-3	TRBJ1-3
CAWSVLGDEQFF	TGTGCCTGGAGTGTACTCGGGGATGAGCAGTTCTTC	-	-	TRBV30	TRBJ2-1
CASGWSQGFSSYNEQFF	TGTGCTAGTGGTTGGAGCCAAGGCTTTAGCTCCTACAATGAGCAGTTCTTC	-	-	TRBV12-5	TRBJ2-1
CAWSVEGRKLFF	TGTGCCTGGAGTGTAGAGGGTCGGAAACTGTTTTTT	-	-	TRBV30	TRBJ1-4